Shown below are 23 T cell receptor beta chains from a single sample sequenced in a study of cytomegalovirus exposure and HLA in healthy donors (dated by TCRdb to 2016 to 2017). The method behind the library was the immunoSEQ multiplex PCR assay. For the multiplex PCR, a mixture combining 60 forward primers for TCR Vbeta segments and 13 reverse primers for TCR Jbeta segments was used. TCRdb took this table from immuneACCESS and kept in-frame rearrangements with V and J called. Such tables lack part of the clones; where checked against another copy, unresolved V genes explain under half of the gap, and the rest is unexplained. In all, the sample holds nearly 110,000 clones, and 71% of those were seen once. The ten biggest clones cover less than 3% of the sample. The sequenced material came from PBMCs. The source of these receptors is a female donor in good health and CMV-seronegative.

The genes are TRBV13 and TRBJ2-3; 11 bases are a match to TRBD2. Germline trimming cut 2 bases from V and 0 bases from J; bases unmatched to any gene: 10. This CDR3 comprises 19 residues. The germline CDR1 and CDR2 sequences are PRHDT and FYEKMQ (reference sequence). Written as DNA, the CDR3 is TGTGCCAGCAGCTTATATATTCGGGCTAGCGGGAGGAGCACAGATACGCAGTATTTT. Residues: CASSLYIRASGRSTDTQYF.

This clone was found once. The chain joins TRBV5-1 to TRBJ2-1; 8 bases are shared with TRBD2. The CDR3 totals 15 residues. V was pared by 4 bases and J by 4 bases, with 7 bases of the junction left unmatched. Germline lookup yields CDR1 SGHRS and CDR2 YFSETQ. CDR3 amino acids: CASSVPGLVYNEQFF. CDR3 DNA: TGCGCCAGCAGCGTACCGGGACTAGTATACAATGAGCAGTTCTTC.

This chain joins TRBV30 and TRBJ2-2, with TRBD1 identical over 7 bases. The ends lost 2 bases at V and 7 bases at J; junction bases unmatched: 7. The CDR3 has 14 amino acids. The germline CDR1 and CDR2 sequences are GTSNPN and SVGIG (reference sequence). The CDR3 spells CAWSSTGVGGELFF. In DNA, the CDR3 is TGTGCCTGGAGTTCCACAGGGGTAGGCGGGGAGCTGTTTTTT.

The rearrangement joins TRBV7-9 to TRBJ2-1; 9 nucleotides align to TRBD2. V dropped 10 bases and J dropped 1; count of bases not matched to a gene: 8. There are 15 residues in the CDR3. The germline V gene encodes CDR1 SEHNR and CDR2 FQNEAQ (reference sequence). The DNA for the CDR3 is TGTGCCATCCCTCGGGCGGGAGGGTCCTACAATGAGCAGTTCTTC. It codes for CAIPRAGGSYNEQFF.

CDR3 sequence reads: CASSPRGGRSTDTQYF. CDR3 sequence (DNA): TGTGCCAGCAGCCCGCGGGGGGGGCGGAGCACAGATACGCAGTATTTT. The V gene is TRBV2, the J gene TRBJ2-3; TRBD2 matches 9 bases. The CDR3 is made up of 16 amino acids. Germline trimming cut 6 bases from V and 0 bases from J; bases unmatched to any gene: 7. CDR1 is SNHLY, CDR2 FYNNEI, per germline. Full variable domain (missing parts from reference TRBV2 and TRBJ2-3): EPEVTQTPSHQVTQMGQEVILRCVPISNHLYFYWYRQILGQKVEFLVSFYNNEISEKSEIFDDQFSVERPDGSNFTLKIRSTKLEDSAMYFCASSPRGGRSTDTQYFGPGTRLTVL.

A word on this clone: Germline and junction disagree at one end, which may indicate a read error. The chain recombines TRBV11-2 with TRBJ2-1; 8 nucleotides agree with TRBD2. Germline CDR1 and CDR2: SGHAT and FQNNGV. This CDR3 spans 17 amino acids. In DNA, the CDR3 is TGTGCCAGCAGCTTAGAGATTGCGGCGGGAGGTGACTCACAGACGGTCTTC. As protein: CASSLEIAAGGDSQTVF.

The rearrangement links TRBV30 to TRBJ2-1; the D gene is possibly TRBD1 (6 bases). Germline loops: CDR1 GTSNPN, CDR2 SVGIG (reference sequence). The CDR3 has 17 residues. V lost 1 base, J lost 7 bases, and 23 bases lay in between. The CDR3 loop reads CAWSGYRDNFMGNEQFF. For the CDR3, the DNA is TGTGCCTGGAGTGGTTACCGGGACAACTTTATGGGGAATGAGCAGTTCTTC.

The J gene is TRBJ2-3, the V gene TRBV10-2, with D possibly being TRBD2 (5 bases). Germline CDR1 reads WSHSY; CDR2 reads SAAADI. V lost 8 bases and J 6 bases, leaving 18 bases between the germline ends. The CDR3 extends over 14 amino acids. The CDR3 coding sequence is TGCGCCAGCGGCCACGGAGGACCTCCTGATACGCAGTATTTT. This translates into CASGHGGPPDTQYF.

As DNA, the CDR3 is TGTGCCAGCAGTGAATCGTGGACAGGCGGGGGCTACACCTTC. Amino acids: CASSESWTGGGYTF. V is TRBV25-1 and J is TRBJ1-2; TRBD1 agrees at 7 bases. The V and J ends lost 1 base and 8 bases, in that order; junction bases with no gene match: 7. CDR1 is MGHDK and CDR2 is SYGVNS in the germline V gene. CDR3 length: 14 amino acids.

The chain joins TRBV28 to TRBJ2-7; the match to TRBD1 covers 7 bases. V was clipped by 4 bases and J by 5 bases; unmatched bases: 20. The CDR3 is 18 residues long. Germline-derived CDR1 and CDR2 are MDHEN and SYDVKM. CDR3 in amino acids: CASSYVRGRTGPSDEQYF. Here the CDR3 DNA reads TGTGCCAGCAGTTATGTTCGAGGACGGACAGGCCCTTCTGACGAGCAGTACTTC.

V is TRBV10-1 and J is TRBJ2-2; D perhaps matches TRBD1 (6 bases). The CDR3 is made up of 15 amino acids. Trimming cost V 0 bases and J 6 bases, with 11 bases left between them. The germline CDR1 and CDR2 sequences are WNHNN and SYGVQD (reference sequence). Here the CDR3 reads CASSESMAGAGELFF. As DNA, the CDR3 is TGCGCCAGCAGTGAGTCGATGGCAGGGGCCGGGGAGCTGTTTTTT.

This clone was recorded only once. V and J are TRBV28 and TRBJ2-5, with 8 bases aligning to TRBD1. The CDR3 loop spans 14 amino acids. CDR1 MDHEN and CDR2 SYDVKM come from the germline V gene. The V and J ends lost 5 bases and 5 bases, in that order; junction bases with no gene match: 7. In DNA, the CDR3 is TGTGCCAGCAGTGACAGGGGCGTTCAGGAGACCCAGTACTTC. It codes for CASSDRGVQETQYF.

This clone showed up just a few times. The chain couples TRBV5-4 to TRBJ1-2, with D perhaps matching TRBD1 (5 bases). The CDR3 totals 16 residues. Germline CDR1 is SGHNT and CDR2 is YYREEE (reference sequence). V lost 3 bases to trimming and J lost 5 bases, with 20 bases between them. CDR3 sequence (DNA): TGTGCCAGCAGCTCACGCTCTTCCGGGACTCGTTATGGCTACACCTTC. This encodes CASSSRSSGTRYGYTF.

This clone came up once. This sequence joins TRBV19 and TRBJ2-2; possibly TRBD2 for D (7 bases). CDR1 LNHDA and CDR2 SQIVND come from the germline V gene (reference sequence). Trimming shortened V by 1 base and J by 1 base, and 10 bases separated the two germline ends. The CDR3 consists of 16 residues. The CDR3 DNA is TGTGCCAGTAGTATAGTGGGGGGGCGGAACACCGGGGAGCTGTTTTTT. This gives the protein CASSIVGGRNTGELFF.

J is TRBJ2-2 and V is TRBV11-1; D remains unclear. The germline V and J ends were trimmed by 5 bases and 1 base, with 8 bases remaining between them. The CDR3 is made up of 14 amino acids. In germline, CDR1 is SGHAT, CDR2 FQDESV (reference sequence). The CDR3 DNA sequence: TGTGCCAGCAGCCAGAGACTGAACACCGGGGAGCTGTTTTTT. The encoded protein is CASSQRLNTGELFF.

The chain employs TRBV10-3 and TRBJ2-2; D not resolved. The CDR3 has 13 amino acids. V lost 3 bases to trimming and J lost 7 bases, with 9 bases between them. In germline, CDR1 is ENHRY, CDR2 SYGVKD. The CDR3 reads CAISDMGYGELFF. CDR3 in DNA: TGTGCCATCAGTGATATGGGCTACGGGGAGCTGTTTTTT.

The chain employs TRBV29-1 and TRBJ2-5; D is perhaps TRBD1 (6 bases). The J call may be mistaken, given a closer DNA end match to TRBJ2-7. Looked up from germline, CDR1 is SQVTM and CDR2 is ANQGSEA. This CDR3 is 12 amino acids long. The CDR3 sequence: CSVRDISYEQYF. The CDR3 nucleotides are TGCAGCGTTCGGGACATTTCCTACGAGCAGTACTTC.

This clone was picked up a small number of times. CDR3 region: CASNPQGGHQPQHF. CDR3 coding DNA: TGTGCCAGCAACCCACAGGGAGGGCATCAGCCCCAGCATTTT. V usage is TRBV7-2 and J usage is TRBJ1-5; D is perhaps TRBD1 (6 bases). CDR1 and CDR2 (germline): SGHTA, FQGNSA. The CDR3 extends over 14 amino acids. Between the trimmed V and J ends, which lost 7 bases and 5 bases, there was a span of 15 bases.

DNA of the CDR3: TGCGCCAGCAGCCCACGAGAAGGACAGGGTTCCTACGAGCAGTACTTC. Amino acid sequence: CASSPREGQGSYEQYF. The chain couples TRBV5-1 to TRBJ2-7, with 8 bases lining up with TRBD1. This CDR3 region has 16 residues. CDR1 SGHRS and CDR2 YFSETQ come from the germline V gene. V was clipped by 4 bases and J by 1 base; unmatched bases: 10. Filled out from reference TRBV5-1 and TRBJ2-7, the complete variable domain reads KAGVTQTPRYLIKTRGQQVTLSCSPISGHRSVSWYQQTPGQGLQFLFEYFSETQRNKGNFPGRFSGRQFSNSRSEMNVSTLELGDSALYLCASSPREGQGSYEQYFGPGTRLTVT.

This clone was detected once. In nucleotides, the CDR3 is TGTGCCTGGAGGAGGACAGGTTCCGGCTATGGCTACACCTTC. It is translated as CAWRRTGSGYGYTF. The chain employs TRBV30 and TRBJ1-2; 7 nucleotides agree with TRBD1. Germline CDR1 GTSNPN, CDR2 SVGIG (reference sequence). This CDR3 has 14 amino acids. The trim removed 3 bases at V and 4 bases at J, leaving 8 bases unmatched.

The V gene is TRBV4-3, the J gene TRBJ2-1, with TRBD2 matching 13 bases. The CDR3 is made up of 17 amino acids. The V and J ends lost 1 base and 9 bases, in that order; junction bases with no gene match: 9. The germline gives CDR1 LGHNA, CDR2 YSLEER. The CDR3 DNA sequence: TGCGCCAGCAGCCAAGGATTCTGGACTAGCGGGAGCAGTGAGCAGTTCTTC. Its protein is CASSQGFWTSGSSEQFF.

This clone was observed once. The V gene is TRBV11-3, the J gene TRBJ2-1; 10 bases align to TRBD2. The V gene end was trimmed by 2 bases and the J gene end by 6 bases; junction bases not matched to a gene: 10. The length of the CDR3 is 17 residues. Germline loops: CDR1 SGHNT, CDR2 YENEEA. CDR3 DNA: TGTGCCAGCAGCTTATCCCGAAGCGGGAGGGTTCGCAATGAGCAGTTCTTC. Amino acid sequence: CASSLSRSGRVRNEQFF.

The chain joins TRBV5-5 to TRBJ2-1, with D possibly being TRBD2 (7 bases). From germline, CDR1 is SGHKS and CDR2 YYEKEE (reference sequence). This CDR3 comprises 14 residues. Deletions cut 7 bases from V and 5 bases from J, with 16 bases between. CDR3: CASLAAGVNNEQFF. For the CDR3, the DNA is TGTGCCAGCCTAGCGGCAGGGGTCAACAATGAGCAGTTCTTC.